These 27 T cell receptor beta chains were all obtained from the same sample, sequenced in a study of T cell repertoires in cytomegalovirus infection. These receptors' antigens are unknown. From the reads, TCRdb called clonotypes with MiXCR, one entry per CDR3 protein. The sample contains hundreds of thousands of distinct CDR3 sequences, more than 40% of which appear only once. The specimen comprised cultured PBMCs, sampled from culture after CMV antigen stimulation. These receptors were obtained from a human donor in good health (CMV status not recorded). Some clones in this sample may be carry-over from other donors' samples.

The chain joins TRBV28 to TRBJ1-6, with D possibly matching TRBD1 (5 bases). This CDR3 comprises 14 residues. The V and J ends lost 5 bases and 7 bases respectively, with 12 bases between them. Germline CDR1 MDHEN, CDR2 SYDVKM. The chain's CDR3 is CASSPLGPNSPLHF. The CDR3 coding sequence is TGTGCCAGCAGTCCCCTGGGGCCAAATTCACCCCTCCACTTT.

This clonotype was seen a single time. The chain recombines TRBV28 with TRBJ1-4, with TRBD1 matching 9 bases. The CDR3 sequence is 14 residues long. Germline trimming cut 7 bases from V and 7 bases from J; bases unmatched to any gene: 7. CDR1 and CDR2 from the germline V gene are MDHEN and SYDVKM. The CDR3 DNA is TGTGCCAGCAACCTGGGACAGGGATTTGAAAAACTGTTTTTT. This sequence encodes CASNLGQGFEKLFF.

This clonotype was seen a handful of times. The V and J genes are TRBV7-2 and TRBJ2-7; TRBD1 might be the D (6 bases). Looked up from germline, CDR1 is SGHTA and CDR2 is FQGNSA. The CDR3 sequence is 17 residues long. V lost 0 bases and J 4 bases, leaving 19 bases between the germline ends. The CDR3 DNA follows: TGTGCCAGCAGCTTAGCGGCTGATACAGGGATTTTGTACGAGCAGTACTTC. This translates into CASSLAADTGILYEQYF.

This clonotype was detected only a few times. This rearrangement joins TRBV5-4 to TRBJ2-3; TRBD2 matches 7 bases. The CDR3 length is 17 residues. Germline V gene lookup returns CDR1 SGHNT and CDR2 YYREEE (reference sequence). The junction had 15 bases not matched to a gene; V was cut back by 4 bases and J by 4 bases. The CDR3, as DNA: TGTGCCAGCAGCGGCAAGCTCGGGGGGAATTTCGCAGATACGCAGTATTTT. This codes for CASSGKLGGNFADTQYF.

The chain is built from TRBV12-3 or TRBV12-4 and TRBJ2-1; 11 positions agree with TRBD2. After removal of 4 bases from V and 7 bases from J, the junction contained 9 bases not matched to a gene. The CDR3 is 16 residues long. CDR3 amino acids: CASSSIAGGPGNEQFF. The CDR3 nucleotides are TGTGCCAGCAGTTCTATAGCGGGGGGGCCCGGGAATGAGCAGTTCTTC.

This clonotype was counted a single time. This chain joins TRBV5-4 and TRBJ2-3; 10 bases map to TRBD2. The trim removed 4 bases at V and 5 bases at J, leaving 7 bases unmatched. This CDR3 is 15 amino acids long. Germline assignment: CDR1 SGHNT and CDR2 YYREEE (reference sequence). The CDR3 DNA is TGTGCCAGCAGCCCAGCGGGGGGGCGAAGAGATACGCAGTATTTT. It translates to CASSPAGGRRDTQYF.

Only a few counts were recorded for this clonotype. The chain uses TRBV4-3 and TRBJ1-4; 10 bases line up with TRBD1. Losses at the gene ends were 4 bases for V and 3 bases for J; bases not matched to a gene: 2. The CDR3 is 15 amino acids. Germline V lookup: CDR1 LGHNA, CDR2 YSLEER. CDR3 DNA: TGCGCCAGCAGCCGGGACAGGGGATCTAATGAAAAACTGTTTTTT. This codes for CASSRDRGSNEKLFF.

This chain uses TRBV7-2 with TRBJ2-1; 8 bases are shared with TRBD2. Germline CDR1 SGHTA, CDR2 FQGNSA. Trimming took 6 bases from V and 9 from J; bases not matched to a gene: 10. This CDR3 is 14 amino acids long. CDR3 sequence reads: CASSLLGTSGEQFF. The CDR3 region has the DNA TGTGCCAGCAGTCTCCTGGGGACTAGTGGTGAGCAGTTCTTC.

This chain uses TRBV7-9 with TRBJ2-3; perhaps TRBD1 as D (6 bases). The CDR3 contains 15 residues. V was pared by 3 bases and J by 2 bases, with 12 bases between. From germline, CDR1 is SEHNR and CDR2 FQNEAQ (reference sequence). Here the CDR3 DNA reads TGTGCCAGCAGCTTGGCGGACAGCTACACAGATACGCAGTATTTT. It specifies CASSLADSYTDTQYF.

The chain recombines TRBV6-5 with TRBJ2-4, with 12 bases that match TRBD2. The CDR3 is 18 residues long. V shed 8 bases, J shed 0 bases, and the junction held 11 bases outside the gene matches. Germline loops: CDR1 MNHEY, CDR2 SVGAGI. The CDR3 DNA follows: TGTGCCAGCTCCCCCCGGGGACTAGCGGGTATAGCCAAAAACATTCAGTACTTC. Translated, it gives CASSPRGLAGIAKNIQYF.

This clonotype has only a few counts. The chain recombines TRBV7-9 with TRBJ1-1; unclear D gene. Trimming shortened V by 8 bases and J by 7 bases, and 11 bases separated the two germline ends. CDR3 length: 11 residues. Per germline, CDR1 SEHNR and CDR2 FQNEAQ (reference sequence). The DNA for the CDR3 is TGTGCCAGCTACCGATTGGTTGAAGCTTTCTTT. Encoded protein: CASYRLVEAFF.

This chain uses TRBV5-4 with TRBJ1-1, with D perhaps matching TRBD1 (5 bases). This CDR3 comprises 14 residues. V lost 4 bases and J lost 4, with 14 bases in between. Germline CDR1 is SGHNT and CDR2 is YYREEE (reference sequence). The CDR3 coding sequence is TGTGCCAGCAGCCGGGGGGGGGTAGCCACTGAAGCTTTCTTT. The encoded protein is CASSRGGVATEAFF.

This clonotype has just a few counts. The rearrangement uses TRBV7-2 and TRBJ2-3; weak D call: TRBD2 (7 bases). From germline, CDR1 is SGHTA and CDR2 FQGNSA. V gave up 2 bases and J gave up 2 bases, with 11 bases separating them. The CDR3 runs 15 residues. The CDR3 DNA follows: TGTGCCAGCAGCTTAAGGGGGGGGCTCACAGATACGCAGTATTTT. This encodes CASSLRGGLTDTQYF.

The chain is built from TRBV2 and TRBJ2-1, with 10 bases matching TRBD1. This CDR3 comprises 13 residues. With 4 bases clipped from V and 15 bases from J, the junction kept 9 bases outside the gene matches. Germline V gene sequence: CDR1 SNHLY, CDR2 FYNNEI. The CDR3 coding sequence is TGTGCCAGCAGTGCCACCGGGACAGGGGTTTCGTTCTTC. It specifies CASSATGTGVSFF.

This clonotype was picked up a small number of times. J is TRBJ1-2 and V is TRBV12-3 or TRBV12-4; D gene uncertain. With 5 bases removed from V and 7 bases from J, the gap between germline ends came to 14 bases. The CDR3 contains 13 residues. The CDR3 nucleotides read TGTGCCAGCAGTCCCTCTCTTTGGGCTGGCTACACCTTC. Its translation is CASSPSLWAGYTF.

V and J are TRBV7-9 and TRBJ1-1; D is ambiguous. This CDR3 spans 12 amino acids. CDR1 is SEHNR, CDR2 FQNEAQ, per germline (reference sequence). Trimming cost V 3 bases and J 6 bases, with 8 bases left between them. The CDR3 protein is CASSFGWAEAFF. For the CDR3, the DNA is TGTGCCAGCAGCTTCGGGTGGGCTGAAGCTTTCTTT.

The chain joins TRBV7-9 to TRBJ1-5; TRBD1 is a possible D gene (6 bases). Per the germline V gene, CDR1 is SEHNR and CDR2 is FQNEAQ (reference sequence). CDR3 length equals 17 residues. Trimming pared 1 base from V and 7 bases from J, leaving 20 bases between. CDR3 in DNA: TGTGCCAGCAGCTTAGAATTTCGGAGGGGGGTAGGGCAGCCCCAGCATTTT. This sequence encodes CASSLEFRRGVGQPQHF.

This chain joins TRBV11-3 and TRBJ2-3, with D tentatively TRBD2 (6 bases). V was pared by 1 base and J by 4 bases, with 12 bases between. Germline CDR1 is SGHNT and CDR2 is YENEEA. CDR3 size: 15 residues. The CDR3 bases are TGTGCCAGCAGCTTAGCGGGAGAGCCATCAGATACGCAGTATTTT. As protein: CASSLAGEPSDTQYF.

The chain recombines TRBV5-1 with TRBJ1-5; D gene uncertain. Between the trimmed V and J ends, which lost 0 bases and 2 bases, there was a span of 12 bases. Per germline, CDR1 SGHRS and CDR2 YFSETQ. The CDR3 spans 16 residues. CDR3 residues: CASSLGVLGGNQPQHF. Here the CDR3 DNA reads TGCGCCAGCAGCTTGGGAGTCCTAGGAGGCAATCAGCCCCAGCATTTT.

The chain joins TRBV4-2 to TRBJ1-6; 10 bases match TRBD1. CDR1 is LGHNA and CDR2 is YNFKEQ in the germline V gene. Unmatched junction bases numbered 7, after V lost 1 base and J lost 10 bases. This CDR3 has 16 amino acids. CDR3 DNA sequence: TGTGCCAGCAGCCAAGTCCAGGGACAGGGGTCGTCACCCCTCCACTTT. Its protein product is CASSQVQGQGSSPLHF.

This clonotype appeared many times. The J gene is TRBJ1-3, the V gene TRBV7-6, with D possibly matching TRBD1 (5 bases). Germline V gene sequence: CDR1 SGHVS, CDR2 FNYEAQ. V was clipped by 5 bases and J by 2 bases, with 16 bases between them. The CDR3 is 16 amino acids. In DNA form, the CDR3 reads TGTGCCAGCAGCGCCAGGGTGGCAGGGACTGGAAACACCATATATTTT. Its translation is CASSARVAGTGNTIYF.

The rearrangement joins TRBV7-2 to TRBJ2-2, with 7 bases fitting TRBD2. The CDR3 sequence is 14 residues long. J was trimmed by 9 bases and V by 5 bases; bases with no gene match: 9. Germline V gene data show CDR1 as SGHTA and CDR2 as FQGNSA. This CDR3 reads CASSPMRLAWELFF. Here the CDR3 DNA reads TGTGCCAGCAGCCCAATGCGACTAGCCTGGGAGCTGTTTTTT.

V usage is TRBV7-9 and J usage is TRBJ2-5, with TRBD2 identical over 7 bases. The ends lost 3 bases at V and 7 bases at J; junction bases unmatched: 2. The germline V gene has CDR1 SEHNR and CDR2 FQNEAQ (reference sequence). The CDR3 covers 12 residues. The CDR3 sequence: CASSFSGGTQYF. The CDR3 DNA sequence: TGTGCCAGCAGCTTCTCGGGGGGGACCCAGTACTTC.

The V gene is TRBV4-2, the J gene TRBJ1-5; D may be TRBD1 (6 bases). The ends were cut back, 1 base at V and 6 bases at J, with 16 bases in the middle. There are 16 residues in the CDR3. CDR1 and CDR2 from the germline V gene are LGHNA and YNFKEQ. The CDR3 is CASSQAVGRGPQPQHF. In DNA form, the CDR3 reads TGTGCCAGCAGCCAAGCCGTAGGCAGGGGACCTCAGCCCCAGCATTTT.

The chain combines TRBV7-2 with TRBJ1-5, with a possible D match to TRBD1 (5 bases). CDR3 size: 13 residues. V was shortened by 2 bases and J by 11 bases, with 13 bases between the two germline ends. Germline V gene data show CDR1 as SGHTA and CDR2 as FQGNSA. In nucleotides, the CDR3 is TGTGCCAGCAGCTTATCTTCGGCAGGGACCCAGCATTTT. It specifies CASSLSSAGTQHF.

This clonotype appeared a few times. This sequence joins TRBV12-3 or TRBV12-4 and TRBJ2-7; 9 bases map to TRBD2. CDR3 length: 12 residues. V dropped 6 bases and J dropped 6; count of bases not matched to a gene: 3. CDR3 coding DNA: TGTGCCAGCAGGTTGACTAGCGGCGAGCAGTACTTC. It encodes CASRLTSGEQYF.

This clonotype was picked up a small number of times. The chain has TRBV4-1 and TRBJ2-1; D might be TRBD1 (5 bases). The germline gives CDR1 MGHRA, CDR2 YSYEKL. V lost 6 bases to trimming and J lost 6 bases, with 18 bases between them. The CDR3 has 15 amino acids. The CDR3 DNA follows: TGCGCCAGCAGGATGCAGGGTAAGATTACCAATGAGCAGTTCTTC. It yields the protein CASRMQGKITNEQFF.